A selection of T cell receptor beta chains follows, all from one sample in a study of CD8+CD57+ T cells in acquired aplastic anemia. TCRdb re-analysed the reads in MiXCR, keeping a single row per CDR3 protein. The sample holds about 190,000 distinct CDR3 sequences, 54% seen once. Material for sequencing was sorted CD4+, CD8+, or CD8+CD57+ T cells (not recorded which) from PBMCs. These receptors originate from a human donor in good health, serving as a control. Both conserved end residues are part of each CDR3. Each record gives: J gene, D gene, V gene, clone size, CDR3 DNA, CDR3 protein. A D gene is named only where the DNA matches it firmly. The size field is filled for only some rows; it gives once, few, many or a size class.

J gene: TRBJ2-1; D gene: TRBD2; V gene: TRBV7-3; clone size: -; CDR3 DNA: TGTGCCAGCAGCTTAACTAGCGGGGGGAACTACAATGAGCAGTTCTTC; CDR3 protein: CASSLTSGGNYNEQFF
J gene: TRBJ1-4; D gene: TRBD1; V gene: TRBV15; clone size: many; CDR3 DNA: TGTGCCACCAGCCCACTGGGGGCAGGGGGCGAAAAACTGTTTTTT; CDR3 protein: CATSPLGAGGEKLFF
J gene: TRBJ2-7; D gene: -; V gene: TRBV25-1; clone size: -; CDR3 DNA: TGTGCCAGCAGTTTACATAGGGGGAGGGGGAAGGGGAAGACAGCCTACGAGCAGTACTTC; CDR3 protein: CASSLHRGRGKGKTAYEQYF
J gene: TRBJ1-1; D gene: -; V gene: TRBV6-2/TRBV6-3; clone size: many; CDR3 DNA: TGTGCCAGCTTGTCTGGTTGGAGGGGCAGGAACACTGAAGCTTTCTTT; CDR3 protein: CASLSGWRGRNTEAFF
J gene: TRBJ2-1; D gene: TRBD1; V gene: TRBV7-6; clone size: many; CDR3 DNA: TGTGCCAGCAGCCTTGGACAGGGGGCGGTTGAGCAGTTCTTC; CDR3 protein: CASSLGQGAVEQFF
J gene: TRBJ1-2; D gene: -; V gene: TRBV6-6; clone size: many; CDR3 DNA: TGTGCCAGCAGTTACTCGATTCCAGCAGGTTTCTATGGCTACACCTTC; CDR3 protein: CASSYSIPAGFYGYTF
J gene: TRBJ2-3; D gene: TRBD2; V gene: TRBV10-3; clone size: -; CDR3 DNA: TGTGCCATCAGTGGGCAGCGGGGGGGCCACACAGATACGCAGTATTTT; CDR3 protein: CAISGQRGGHTDTQYF
J gene: TRBJ2-1; D gene: TRBD2; V gene: TRBV9; clone size: many; CDR3 DNA: TGTGCCAGCAGCGCGTTGGGACTAGCGGGGGGATTTACCTACAATGAGCAGTTCTTC; CDR3 protein: CASSALGLAGGFTYNEQFF
J gene: TRBJ2-7; D gene: -; V gene: TRBV7-8; clone size: -; CDR3 DNA: TGTGCCAGCAGCTGGAAACAGGGCCCGGGCTACGAGCAGTACTTC; CDR3 protein: CASSWKQGPGYEQYF
J gene: TRBJ1-2; D gene: -; V gene: TRBV5-1; clone size: few; CDR3 DNA: TGCGCCAGCAGCACGGACTCAGGCTATGGCTACACCTTC; CDR3 protein: CASSTDSGYGYTF
J gene: TRBJ2-5; D gene: TRBD2; V gene: TRBV7-9; clone size: -; CDR3 DNA: TGTGCCAGCAGCCATCCTATGACTAGCGGGAGGGATGAGACCCAGTACTTC; CDR3 protein: CASSHPMTSGRDETQYF
J gene: TRBJ2-1; D gene: -; V gene: TRBV5-1; clone size: many; CDR3 DNA: TGCGCCAGCAGCTTGCTCTGGGACAATGAGCAGTTCTTC; CDR3 protein: CASSLLWDNEQFF
J gene: TRBJ1-3; D gene: -; V gene: TRBV2; clone size: many; CDR3 DNA: TGTGCCAGCAGTGAAAAACGGTGGAGCTCTGGAAACACCATATATTTT; CDR3 protein: CASSEKRWSSGNTIYF
J gene: TRBJ2-1; D gene: TRBD1; V gene: TRBV7-2; clone size: many; CDR3 DNA: TGTGCCAGCAGCTCCGGGTTTGGACAGGGGTCAAGCAATGAGCAGTTCTTC; CDR3 protein: CASSSGFGQGSSNEQFF